These T cell receptor beta chains were read from a single sample in a study of blood T cells in healthy people across ages. TCRdb independently ran MiXCR on the 5' RACE reads; one entry per CDR3 protein. The repertoire holds 800,000 to 900,000 distinct CDR3 sequences, 60% to 80% seen once, with 25% to 30% in the top ten. Specimen: blood. These receptors were taken from a man aged 25 to 40 in good health. The CDR3 runs from the conserved cysteine through the conserved F or W. The order of the fields is clone size, D gene, V gene, J gene, CDR3 protein, CDR3 DNA. D genes are given only for firm matches. Size is stated for part of the rows, as once, few or many counts, or as a class when the clone is expanded.

clone size: -
D gene: TRBD1
V gene: TRBV7-3
J gene: TRBJ2-3
CDR3 protein: CASSPILQGAPNTDTQYF
CDR3 DNA: TGTGCCAGCAGCCCCATCCTACAGGGGGCCCCTAACACAGATACGCAGTATTTT

clone size: -
D gene: TRBD2
V gene: TRBV7-2
J gene: TRBJ2-3
CDR3 protein: CASTRGLAGAFPSTDTQYF
CDR3 DNA: TGTGCCAGCACCCGGGGACTAGCGGGGGCCTTTCCCAGCACAGATACGCAGTATTTT

clone size: -
D gene: -
V gene: TRBV29-1
J gene: TRBJ2-7
CDR3 protein: CSVSSSYEQYF
CDR3 DNA: TGCAGCGTTTCATCCTCCTACGAGCAGTACTTC

clone size: many
D gene: TRBD2
V gene: TRBV7-2
J gene: TRBJ2-7
CDR3 protein: CASSLSGGSYEQYF
CDR3 DNA: TGTGCCAGCAGTTTGAGCGGGGGCTCCTACGAGCAGTACTTC

clone size: few
D gene: -
V gene: TRBV28
J gene: TRBJ2-1
CDR3 protein: CASSFPEVQFF
CDR3 DNA: TGTGCCAGCAGTTTCCCAGAGGTGCAGTTCTTC

clone size: -
D gene: -
V gene: TRBV5-1
J gene: TRBJ2-5
CDR3 protein: CASSLEIRQWETQYF
CDR3 DNA: TGCGCCAGCAGCTTGGAAATCCGGCAGTGGGAGACCCAGTACTTC

clone size: -
D gene: TRBD2
V gene: TRBV5-1
J gene: TRBJ2-1
CDR3 protein: CASSLGTSADNEQFF
CDR3 DNA: TGCGCCAGCAGCTTGGGGACTAGCGCGGACAATGAGCAGTTCTTC

clone size: -
D gene: -
V gene: TRBV10-3
J gene: TRBJ2-5
CDR3 protein: CANRREPEETQYF
CDR3 DNA: TGTGCCAACCGACGGGAGCCCGAAGAGACCCAGTACTTC

clone size: once
D gene: -
V gene: TRBV7-9
J gene: TRBJ2-5
CDR3 protein: CASSLDPADYHQETQYF
CDR3 DNA: TGTGCCAGCAGCTTAGATCCCGCGGACTACCACCAAGAGACCCAGTACTTC

clone size: few
D gene: TRBD1
V gene: TRBV7-2
J gene: TRBJ2-7
CDR3 protein: CASSLSGQIYEQYF
CDR3 DNA: TGTGCCAGCAGCTTATCGGGACAGATTTACGAGCAGTACTTC

clone size: -
D gene: TRBD1
V gene: TRBV9
J gene: TRBJ2-1
CDR3 protein: CASSVEVRGQGNEQFF
CDR3 DNA: TGTGCCAGCAGCGTAGAGGTGAGGGGACAGGGCAATGAGCAGTTCTTC

clone size: -
D gene: TRBD1
V gene: TRBV5-1
J gene: TRBJ2-2
CDR3 protein: CASSLGQGARTGELFF
CDR3 DNA: TGCGCCAGCAGCTTAGGACAGGGGGCGAGAACCGGGGAGCTGTTTTTT

clone size: -
D gene: -
V gene: TRBV7-9
J gene: TRBJ1-2
CDR3 protein: CASRKESENYGYTF
CDR3 DNA: TGTGCCAGCAGGAAAGAGTCAGAAAACTATGGCTACACCTTC

clone size: -
D gene: TRBD1
V gene: TRBV10-3
J gene: TRBJ2-5
CDR3 protein: CAISEPGQGGETQYF
CDR3 DNA: TGTGCCATCAGTGAACCGGGACAGGGAGGGGAGACCCAGTACTTC

clone size: -
D gene: TRBD2
V gene: TRBV5-1
J gene: TRBJ2-2
CDR3 protein: CASSLYGGGRIGELFF
CDR3 DNA: TGCGCCAGCAGCTTGTACGGGGGGGGCCGGATCGGGGAGCTGTTTTTT

clone size: -
D gene: -
V gene: TRBV29-1
J gene: TRBJ2-7
CDR3 protein: CSVEDLGQGIYEQYF
CDR3 DNA: TGCAGCGTTGAAGATCTAGGGCAGGGGATCTACGAGCAGTACTTC

clone size: few
D gene: -
V gene: TRBV27
J gene: TRBJ2-7
CDR3 protein: CANYEQYF
CDR3 DNA: TGTGCCAACTACGAGCAGTACTTC

clone size: few
D gene: -
V gene: TRBV11-3
J gene: TRBJ2-1
CDR3 protein: CASSIGLNEQFF
CDR3 DNA: TGTGCCAGCAGCATTGGCCTCAATGAGCAGTTCTTC

clone size: -
D gene: -
V gene: TRBV10-3
J gene: TRBJ1-2
CDR3 protein: CAISESGPLPSNYGYTF
CDR3 DNA: TGTGCCATCAGTGAATCGGGACCGCTGCCCTCTAACTATGGCTACACCTTC

clone size: -
D gene: -
V gene: TRBV30
J gene: TRBJ1-4
CDR3 protein: CAWSSEGEKLFF
CDR3 DNA: TGTGCCTGGAGTTCGGAGGGTGAAAAACTGTTTTTT